One T cell receptor beta chain is described in this entry. Its antigen remains unidentified. The data were taken from a study of cytomegalovirus exposure and HLA in healthy donors. Notes on the study in general: Across donors, presence/absence analyses took sequencing depth to be roughly uniform.

V shed 3 bases and J shed 1 base, with 9 bases lying between them. CDR1 and CDR2 (germline): MNHEY, SMNVEV (reference sequence). This CDR3 has 14 residues. 60 Vbeta and 13 Jbeta primers were used in PCR. The table came from immunoSEQ multiplex PCR; TCRdb's copy has only in-frame clones and leaves some out. The sample shows about 140,000 clones, about 78% of them seen only once. The specimen was PBMCs. The source of this sequence is a man aged 45-65 years in good health and CMV-seropositive. The V gene is TRBV27, the J gene TRBJ1-1; possible D gene TRBD1, 5 bases. CDR3 sequence (DNA): TGTGCCAGCAGTTTTTCGGACAAGAACACTGAAGCTTTCTTT. Its protein product is CASSFSDKNTEAFF.